This TCR beta chain was captured by sequencing in a study of cytomegalovirus exposure and HLA in healthy donors. The study's findings and limits: Some V segments could not be told apart, so they were left out, TRBV6-2 and TRBV6-3 among them. Most subjects' HLA-A and HLA-B alleles were reportedly predicted from TCR beta sequences. Links to common viral pathogens appeared, in a later analysis, for several of the most significant clusters.

CDR1 is SGHRS and CDR2 is YFSETQ in the germline V gene. The CDR3 contains 15 residues. V gave up 2 bases and J gave up 0 bases; unmatched junction bases: 5. PCR involved 60 Vbeta and 13 Jbeta primers. Assay used: immunoSEQ multiplex PCR; TCRdb lists only in-frame clones, some missing. The sample lists under 200,000 clones; around 80% were seen once. As for this clone: Its antigen is not known.

The source of this sequence is a human donor in good health. The specimen was PBMCs. The chain combines TRBV5-1 with TRBJ2-7; 7 nucleotides agree with TRBD1. CDR3 sequence reads: CASSLAGTVSYEQYF. The CDR3 DNA follows: TGCGCCAGCAGCTTAGCCGGGACAGTCTCCTACGAGCAGTACTTC.